A selection of T cell receptor beta chains follows, all from one sample in a study of Tregs in tolerant kidney transplant recipients. These receptors' antigens are unknown. The protocol was immunoSEQ multiplex PCR, while the TCRdb copy is restricted to in-frame clones and leaves out a portion. Here the sample spans about 16,000 clones, 61% being singletons. Material: Tregs from blood cultured with allogeneic cells. These receptors were obtained from a human donor in good health. CDR3s include the opening cysteine and the closing phenylalanine or tryptophan.

j_gene,v_gene,CDR3aa
TRBJ2-1,TRBV9,CASSVEEASGVAGQFF
TRBJ2-2,TRBV2,CASSLLAGVTGELFF
TRBJ2-3,TRBV5-1,CASSFGLGTGKNRTIIDTQYF
TRBJ1-1,TRBV7-2,CASRPDRASEAFF
TRBJ2-5,TRBV7-9,CASRPTGEETQYF
TRBJ2-1,TRBV10-3,CAISDTPRYNEQFF
TRBJ2-5,TRBV5-6,CASSLIPPQETQYF
TRBJ1-1,TRBV11-2,CASSLVGGNTEAFF
TRBJ2-7,TRBV6-1,CASRPGPSYEQYF
TRBJ2-7,TRBV6-5,CASSYSGTSYEQYF
TRBJ2-7,TRBV5-8,CASSLRRVPTYEQYF
TRBJ2-3,TRBV7-9,CASHWGGPSTDTQYF
TRBJ2-7,TRBV18,CASSPLPPAGGYEQYF
TRBJ2-1,TRBV7-6,CASSLARRGVEQFF
TRBJ2-7,TRBV30,CAWRLARAYEQYF
TRBJ1-2,TRBV18,CASSSGTEAYGYTF
TRBJ2-6,TRBV28,CASSTTGTAGGANVLTF
TRBJ1-2,TRBV5-5,CASRGRYGYTF
TRBJ1-5,TRBV7-2,CASAGLGALSNQPQHF
TRBJ2-7,TRBV7-8,CASSNRRVYEQYF
TRBJ2-5,TRBV7-3,CASSLLNGMQETQYF
TRBJ2-2,TRBV5-1,CASTGRGLIGELFF
TRBJ2-5,TRBV5-6,CASSSHRLTRETQYF
TRBJ2-5,TRBV10-3,CAISGTSKETQYF
TRBJ1-2,TRBV10-3,CAISEATPGAWYYGYTF
TRBJ1-2,TRBV6-5,CASRIRTGSGYTF
TRBJ1-1,TRBV5-1,CASSRLAPNTEAFF
TRBJ2-7,TRBV5-8,CASSQAILGPYEQYF
TRBJ2-1,TRBV29-1,CSVRSGGTYNEQFF
TRBJ2-2,TRBV11-1,CASSLYGTGDTGELFF
TRBJ1-1,TRBV7-2,CASSLDGYTEAFF
TRBJ1-3,TRBV7-2,CASSPRAGNTIYF
TRBJ2-1,TRBV11-2,CASSLVQGFSSYNEQFF
TRBJ2-5,TRBV4-3,CASSQEVGKMQQTQYF
TRBJ2-7,TRBV29-1,CSVGQGSEQYF
TRBJ2-7,TRBV13,CASSPGLANYEQYF
TRBJ2-1,TRBV6-6,CASRRDFTQFF
TRBJ1-5,TRBV7-8,CASSLSAGTVYSNQPQHF
TRBJ1-3,TRBV11-3,CASSFRYANTIYF
TRBJ2-1,TRBV7-3,CASSLRTPGQGGNEQFF
TRBJ1-5,TRBV21-1,CASGVKSPQHF
TRBJ1-5,TRBV2,CASSSRGSNQPQHF
TRBJ2-1,TRBV2,CASNPTSGGLGGNEQFF
TRBJ1-5,TRBV2,CASSRRNSNQPQHF
TRBJ2-6,TRBV6-1,CASRSSGANVLTF